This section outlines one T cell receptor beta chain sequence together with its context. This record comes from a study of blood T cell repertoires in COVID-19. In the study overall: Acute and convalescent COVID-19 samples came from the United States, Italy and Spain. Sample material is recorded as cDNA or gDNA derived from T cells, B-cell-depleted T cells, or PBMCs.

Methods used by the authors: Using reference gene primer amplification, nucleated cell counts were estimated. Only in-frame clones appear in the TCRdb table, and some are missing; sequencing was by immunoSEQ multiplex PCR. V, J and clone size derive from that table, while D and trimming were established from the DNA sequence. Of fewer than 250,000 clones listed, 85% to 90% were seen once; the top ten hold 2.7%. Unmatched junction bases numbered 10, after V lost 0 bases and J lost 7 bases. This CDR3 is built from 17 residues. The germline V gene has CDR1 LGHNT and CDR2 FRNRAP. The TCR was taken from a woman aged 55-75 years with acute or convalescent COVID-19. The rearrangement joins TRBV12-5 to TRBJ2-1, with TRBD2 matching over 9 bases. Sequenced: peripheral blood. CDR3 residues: CASGLVASGVGSNEQFF. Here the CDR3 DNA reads TGTGCTAGTGGTTTGGTAGCTAGCGGGGTAGGTTCAAATGAGCAGTTCTTC.